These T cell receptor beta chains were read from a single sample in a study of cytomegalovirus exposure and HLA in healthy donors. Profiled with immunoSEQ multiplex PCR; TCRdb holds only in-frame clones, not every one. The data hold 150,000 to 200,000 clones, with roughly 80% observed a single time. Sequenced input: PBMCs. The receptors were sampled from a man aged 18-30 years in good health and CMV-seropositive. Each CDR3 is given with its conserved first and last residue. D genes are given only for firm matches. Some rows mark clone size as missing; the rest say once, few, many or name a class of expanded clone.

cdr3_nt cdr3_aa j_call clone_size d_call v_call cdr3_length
TGTGCCAGCAGTGCTTCCCTAGGGGGAAAGCAGCCCCAGCATTTT CASSASLGGKQPQHF TRBJ1-5 - - TRBV6-5 15
TGTGCCAGCAGTTCTTCAACAACAGGGGTTGTTTCCTATAATTCACCCCTCCACTTT CASSSSTTGVVSYNSPLHF TRBJ1-6 few TRBD1 TRBV27 19
TGTGCCAGCAGCGTCGGGACAGGGGGAACTGCAACTAATGAAAAACTGTTTTTT CASSVGTGGTATNEKLFF TRBJ1-4 - TRBD1 TRBV5-8 18
TGTGCCAGCAGTGTACAGGGAGAGGATGGCTACACCTTC CASSVQGEDGYTF TRBJ1-2 - - TRBV6-5 13
TGTGCCAGCAGGACTGGGGGGAGGGAGGCTGAAGCTTTCTTT CASRTGGREAEAFF TRBJ1-1 once - TRBV7-9 14
TGTGCCAGCAGCGTTAGCGCCTCTGGGGCCAACGTCCTGACTTTC CASSVSASGANVLTF TRBJ2-6 - - TRBV9 15
TGTGCCAGTAGTATCCAGGGGAGTACAGATACGCAGTATTTT CASSIQGSTDTQYF TRBJ2-3 - - TRBV19 14
TGTGCCAGCAGCCTCGACAGGCCCACCTACGAGCAGTACTTC CASSLDRPTYEQYF TRBJ2-7 - - TRBV7-8 14
TGTGCCAGCAGCTCAACTCCAGAAGCTTTCTTT CASSSTPEAFF TRBJ1-1 few - TRBV11-2 11
TGTGCCAGCAGCCCCAGCGCCCGCTCCTACGAGCAGTACTTC CASSPSARSYEQYF TRBJ2-7 - - TRBV7-8 14
TGTGCCAGCAGTTATATGGGAGAGACAGGGGAGAGGGGTGAACTGGAAAAACTGTTTTTT CASSYMGETGERGELEKLFF TRBJ1-4 few TRBD1 TRBV28 20
TGTGCCAGCAGCTTGTGGCCAGGGGTTGATCAGCCCCAGCATTTT CASSLWPGVDQPQHF TRBJ1-5 - - TRBV5-4 15
TGTGCCAGCAGCTCACCGGGACAGGGAGCCAATGAGCAGTTCTTC CASSSPGQGANEQFF TRBJ2-1 - TRBD1 TRBV7-9 15
TGTGCCAGCAGTTGGCTTGGGAGGGTTGGCAATCAGCCCCAGCATTTT CASSWLGRVGNQPQHF TRBJ1-5 - - TRBV6-6 16
TGTGCCAGCAGTCCGCGGACAGGGGGCTATGGCTACACCTTC CASSPRTGGYGYTF TRBJ1-2 - TRBD1 TRBV28 14
TGTGCCAGCAGCTCGGGACAGGGAACTTGGGAGACCCAGTACTTC CASSSGQGTWETQYF TRBJ2-5 - TRBD1 TRBV7-9 15
TGTGCCAGCAGCGCCAGGGTCCAAGAGACCCAGTACTTC CASSARVQETQYF TRBJ2-5 - - TRBV9 13
TGTGCCAGCAGGGGTGGGTCCGGGACAGGGCTGGGAGGCACCTTC CASRGGSGTGLGGTF TRBJ1-2 once TRBD1 TRBV28 15
TGTGCCACCAGCATGGGGACATCAAAAAGGGCTCAGCCCCAGCATTTT CATSMGTSKRAQPQHF TRBJ1-5 - - TRBV15 16
TGTGCCAGCAGCTTAGGGGCGTTCAATGAGCAGTTCTTC CASSLGAFNEQFF TRBJ2-1 - - TRBV7-9 13
TGTGCCAGCAGCTTGAACCCGGGACAGGGCTACGAGCAGTACTTC CASSLNPGQGYEQYF TRBJ2-7 - TRBD1 TRBV7-2 15
TGTGCCAGCAGTTTGGGACTCGAGAATGAGCAGTTCTTC CASSLGLENEQFF TRBJ2-1 - - TRBV28 13
TGTGCCAGTAGTATCGGAGGGGGGGCGAACACTGAAGCTTTCTTT CASSIGGGANTEAFF TRBJ1-1 few - TRBV19 15
TGTGCCAGCAGCGCTGGGGACTATCAAGAGACCCAGTACTTC CASSAGDYQETQYF TRBJ2-5 - TRBD2 TRBV9 14
TGTGCCAGCAAAAAAGGGACAGCCTCTGGAAACACCATATATTTT CASKKGTASGNTIYF TRBJ1-3 - TRBD1 TRBV6-5 15
TGCGCCAGCAGCTACGGACTAGCGGGAGGGGTCAACGAGCAGTACTTC CASSYGLAGGVNEQYF TRBJ2-7 - TRBD2 TRBV5-1 16
TGTGCCAGCAGTCCGGGACAAAACAATGAGCAGTTCTTC CASSPGQNNEQFF TRBJ2-1 - - TRBV7-6 13
TGTGCCAGCACCCCGGGATCCTTCTACAATGAGCAGTTCTTC CASTPGSFYNEQFF TRBJ2-1 - - TRBV5-6 14
TGTGCCAGCAGCCAAGAATGGGGCGGAGAAGCTTTCTTT CASSQEWGGEAFF TRBJ1-1 - - TRBV14 13
TGTGCCAGCAGTTTAGCGGGAGGGCGCGAGCAGTACTTC CASSLAGGREQYF TRBJ2-7 - TRBD2 TRBV6-5 13
TGTGCCAGCAGCTTCTTCAACGGGAGAGTTACCGATGAGCAGTTCTTC CASSFFNGRVTDEQFF TRBJ2-1 - - TRBV7-9 16
TGCGCCAGCAGCTTGATCGGGAAAAACCCCTACAATGAGCAGTTCTTC CASSLIGKNPYNEQFF TRBJ2-1 - - TRBV5-1 16
TGCGCCAGCAGCCTACAGGGGGGGACCTATGGCTACACCTTC CASSLQGGTYGYTF TRBJ1-2 - TRBD1 TRBV5-1 14
TGTGCCAGTACACCCGGTGGCACTGAAGCTTTCTTT CASTPGGTEAFF TRBJ1-1 - - TRBV19 12
TGTGCCAGCAGTTACTCGATGGAGGACATTCAGTACTTC CASSYSMEDIQYF TRBJ2-4 - - TRBV6-6 13
TGTGCCATCAGTGAGTCTGAAGAAGGATTAGCGGGCAGTAGCACCTACGAGCAGTACTTC CAISESEEGLAGSSTYEQYF TRBJ2-7 - TRBD2 TRBV10-3 20
TGTGCCAGCAGTTTCCGGGTCGAGCAGTTCTTC CASSFRVEQFF TRBJ2-1 once - TRBV28 11
TGCGCCAGCAGTGCGGGAGTCCGCCCCCAGCATTTT CASSAGVRPQHF TRBJ1-5 - - TRBV10-2 12
TGTGCCAGCAGCGTAGGTGGGGGGACGACCGGGGAGCTGTTTTTT CASSVGGGTTGELFF TRBJ2-2 - - TRBV9 15
TGTGCCAGCAGCCTTGTAGAGAACACTGAAGCTTTCTTT CASSLVENTEAFF TRBJ1-1 - - TRBV7-3 13
TGCGCCAGCAGGAAGACAGGGTTGCTTAACAATGAGCAGTTCTTC CASRKTGLLNNEQFF TRBJ2-1 - TRBD1 TRBV10-2 15
TGTGCCAGCAGTCTAAGCAATCAGCCCCAGCATTTT CASSLSNQPQHF TRBJ1-5 few - TRBV6-6 12
TGTGCCAGCAGCCCCATACGGGGGGCCGGAACCTACGAGCAGTACTTC CASSPIRGAGTYEQYF TRBJ2-7 - - TRBV11-2 16
TGTGCCAGCAGTGAAGGATACGAGCAGTACTTC CASSEGYEQYF TRBJ2-7 - - TRBV6-1 11
TGCAGCGTCGGACAGGGGGCCTACGAGCAGTACTTC CSVGQGAYEQYF TRBJ2-7 - TRBD1 TRBV29-1 12
TGTGCCAGCAGCTTACCAACGAGCGGGAGGAGCTCCTACGAGCAGTACTTC CASSLPTSGRSSYEQYF TRBJ2-7 - TRBD2 TRBV11-2 17
TGTGCCAGCAGGCGACGGAGCTCTGGAAACACCATATATTTT CASRRRSSGNTIYF TRBJ1-3 - - TRBV6-5 14
TGTGCCAGCAGTTTGCGGCCACGAAATGATGAAGCTTTCTTT CASSLRPRNDEAFF TRBJ1-1 - - TRBV27 14
TGTGCCAGTCACGGTCGGGACAGGGAATCCGTCTTC CASHGRDRESVF TRBJ1-2 - TRBD1 TRBV6-1 12
TGTGCCAGCAGTGCGACAGGGGGCAATCAGCCCCAGCATTTT CASSATGGNQPQHF TRBJ1-5 - TRBD1 TRBV2 14
TGTGCCATCAGGTCGACAGGGGCGAAGAACACTGAAGCTTTCTTT CAIRSTGAKNTEAFF TRBJ1-1 - TRBD1 TRBV10-3 15
TGTGCCAGCGGGTTAAATGCCAGGGTCAATCAGCCCCAGCATTTT CASGLNARVNQPQHF TRBJ1-5 - - TRBV28 15
TGTGCCAGCAGTTTACACCAGGGGAAATTCTATGGCTACACCTTC CASSLHQGKFYGYTF TRBJ1-2 - - TRBV28 15
TGTGCCAGCTCATCACAAAGTGGGGGGTCATACAATGAGCAGTTCTTC CASSSQSGGSYNEQFF TRBJ2-1 - - TRBV18 16
TGCAGCGTTGTCACAGGGGGGGACGAGCAGTACTTC CSVVTGGDEQYF TRBJ2-7 few - TRBV29-1 12
TGTGCCAGCAGCTTAGGAGGGGCGGGGGAGCAGTACTTC CASSLGGAGEQYF TRBJ2-7 - - TRBV7-6 13
TGCGCCAGCAGCGCGACGGGGGATAGCAATCAGCCCCAGCATTTT CASSATGDSNQPQHF TRBJ1-5 - - TRBV5-1 15